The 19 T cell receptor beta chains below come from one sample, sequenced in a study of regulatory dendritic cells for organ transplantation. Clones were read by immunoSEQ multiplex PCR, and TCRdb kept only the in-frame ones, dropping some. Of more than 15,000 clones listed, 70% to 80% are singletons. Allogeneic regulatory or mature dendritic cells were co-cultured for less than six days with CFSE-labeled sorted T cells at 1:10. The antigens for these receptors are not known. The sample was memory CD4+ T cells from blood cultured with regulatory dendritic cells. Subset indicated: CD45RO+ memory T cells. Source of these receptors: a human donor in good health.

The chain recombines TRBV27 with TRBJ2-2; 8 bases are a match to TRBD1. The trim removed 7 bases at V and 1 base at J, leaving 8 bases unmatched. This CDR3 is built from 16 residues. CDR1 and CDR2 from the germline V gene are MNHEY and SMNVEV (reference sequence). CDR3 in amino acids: CASKTPDRGNTGELFF. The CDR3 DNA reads TGTGCCAGCAAAACCCCCGACAGGGGGAACACCGGGGAGCTGTTTTTT.

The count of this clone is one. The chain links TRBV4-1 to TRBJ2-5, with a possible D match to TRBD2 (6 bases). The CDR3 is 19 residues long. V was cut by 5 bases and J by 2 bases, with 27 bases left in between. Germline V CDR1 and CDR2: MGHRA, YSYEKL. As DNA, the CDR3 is TGCGCCAGCAGCGGCTCACCCGGAGGGACCGGGACGATTCAAGAGACCCAGTACTTC. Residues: CASSGSPGGTGTIQETQYF.

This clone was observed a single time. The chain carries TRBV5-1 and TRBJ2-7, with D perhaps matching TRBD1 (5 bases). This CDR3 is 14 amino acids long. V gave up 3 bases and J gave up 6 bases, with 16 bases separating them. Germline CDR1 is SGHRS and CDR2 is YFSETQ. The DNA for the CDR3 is TGCGCCAGCAGCTCCACAGACAGTGCTGGCGAGCAGTACTTC. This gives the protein CASSSTDSAGEQYF.

The CDR3 nucleotides are TGTGCCAGCAGCTCGTCGGACGGAAGCTCCTACGAGCAGTACTTC. It translates to CASSSSDGSSYEQYF. V gene TRBV11-1 combines with J gene TRBJ2-7; no clear D gene. The CDR3 runs to 15 residues. The V gene lost 4 bases and the J gene lost 0 bases, with 13 bases spanning the gap. CDR1 SGHAT and CDR2 FQDESV come from the germline V gene (reference sequence).

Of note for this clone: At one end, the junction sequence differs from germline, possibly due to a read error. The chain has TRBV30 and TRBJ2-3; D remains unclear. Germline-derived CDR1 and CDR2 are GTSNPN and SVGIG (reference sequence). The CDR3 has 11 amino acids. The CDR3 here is CAWSDRLTRYF. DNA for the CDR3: TGTGCCTGGAGTGATCGTCTTACGCGGTATTTT.

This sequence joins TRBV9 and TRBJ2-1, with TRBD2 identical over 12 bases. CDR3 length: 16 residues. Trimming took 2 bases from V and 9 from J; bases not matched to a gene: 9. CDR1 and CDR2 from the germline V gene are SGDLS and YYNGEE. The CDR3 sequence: CASSVQTSGSAGEQFF. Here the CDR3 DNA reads TGTGCCAGCAGCGTCCAGACTAGCGGGAGTGCAGGTGAGCAGTTCTTC.

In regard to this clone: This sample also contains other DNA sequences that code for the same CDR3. The CDR3 region is CATSRGQETQYF. As DNA, the CDR3 is TGTGCCACCAGCAGAGGGCAAGAGACCCAGTACTTC. The J gene is TRBJ2-5, the V gene TRBV15, with D unresolved. The germline CDR1 and CDR2 sequences are LNHNV and YYDKDF (reference sequence). The CDR3 totals 12 residues. The ends were cut back, 1 base at V and 2 bases at J, with 2 bases in the middle.

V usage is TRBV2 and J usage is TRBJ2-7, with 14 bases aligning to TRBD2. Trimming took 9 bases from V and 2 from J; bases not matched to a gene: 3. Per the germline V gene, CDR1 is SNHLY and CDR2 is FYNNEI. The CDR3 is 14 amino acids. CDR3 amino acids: CARSTSGRAYEQYF. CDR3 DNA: TGTGCCAGGTCGACTAGCGGGAGGGCCTACGAGCAGTACTTC.

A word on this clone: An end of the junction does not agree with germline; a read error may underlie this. CDR3 sequence (DNA): TGTGCTAGCAGCTCTGGACTAGCGGGAGGAGAGACCCAGTACTTC. This sequence encodes CASSSGLAGGETQYF. V usage is TRBV7-7 and J usage is TRBJ2-5; 14 nucleotides match TRBD2. The CDR3 runs 15 residues. The germline CDR1 and CDR2 sequences are SSHAT and FNYEAQ (reference sequence).

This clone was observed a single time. Here the CDR3 reads CASSPGAATGELFF. The CDR3 DNA reads TGTGCCAGCAGCCCCGGGGCGGCCACCGGGGAGCTGTTTTTT. The chain combines TRBV6-5 with TRBJ2-2; D may match TRBD1 or TRBD2 (5 bases each). Germline V lookup: CDR1 MNHEY, CDR2 SVGAGI. Trimming cost V 6 bases and J 4 bases, with 12 bases left between them. The CDR3 is made up of 14 amino acids.

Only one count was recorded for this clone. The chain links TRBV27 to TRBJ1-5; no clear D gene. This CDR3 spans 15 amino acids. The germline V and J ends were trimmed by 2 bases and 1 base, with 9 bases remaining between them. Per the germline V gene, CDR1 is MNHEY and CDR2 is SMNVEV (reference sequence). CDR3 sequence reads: CASSLTPASNQPQHF. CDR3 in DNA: TGTGCCAGCAGTTTAACACCCGCCAGCAATCAGCCCCAGCATTTT.

CDR3: CASSREAYNEQFF. The CDR3 DNA reads as TGTGCCAGCAGTCGGGAGGCCTACAATGAGCAGTTCTTC. This sequence joins TRBV6-1 and TRBJ2-1, with 7 bases aligning to TRBD2. The CDR3 extends over 13 amino acids. Germline CDR1 reads MNHNS; CDR2 reads SASEGT. V trimming: 5 bases; J trimming: 2 bases; junction bases outside the gene matches: 0.

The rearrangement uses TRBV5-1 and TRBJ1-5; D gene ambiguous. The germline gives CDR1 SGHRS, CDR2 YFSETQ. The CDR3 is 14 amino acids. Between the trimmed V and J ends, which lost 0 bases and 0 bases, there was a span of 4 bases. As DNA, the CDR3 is TGCGCCAGCAGCTTGGGGTATAGCAATCAGCCCCAGCATTTT. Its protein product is CASSLGYSNQPQHF.

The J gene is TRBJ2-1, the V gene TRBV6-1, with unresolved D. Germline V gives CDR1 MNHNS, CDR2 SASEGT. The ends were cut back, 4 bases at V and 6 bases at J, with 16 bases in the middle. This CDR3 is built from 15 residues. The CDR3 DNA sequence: TGTGCCAGCAGTGTGGAACCAATTGGGATCAATGAGCAGTTCTTC. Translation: CASSVEPIGINEQFF.

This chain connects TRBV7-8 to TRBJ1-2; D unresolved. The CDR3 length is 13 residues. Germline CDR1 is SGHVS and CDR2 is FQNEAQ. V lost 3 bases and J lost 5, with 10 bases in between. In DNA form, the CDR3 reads TGTGCCAGCAGCTTGCGGTCCCCTTATGGCTACACCTTC. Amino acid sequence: CASSLRSPYGYTF.

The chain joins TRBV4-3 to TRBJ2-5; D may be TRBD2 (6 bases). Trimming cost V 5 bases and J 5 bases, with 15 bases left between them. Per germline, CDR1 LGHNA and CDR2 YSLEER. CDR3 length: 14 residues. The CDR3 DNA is TGCGCCAGCAGCGTCACCGGGACTGGGGAGACCCAGTACTTC. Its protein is CASSVTGTGETQYF.

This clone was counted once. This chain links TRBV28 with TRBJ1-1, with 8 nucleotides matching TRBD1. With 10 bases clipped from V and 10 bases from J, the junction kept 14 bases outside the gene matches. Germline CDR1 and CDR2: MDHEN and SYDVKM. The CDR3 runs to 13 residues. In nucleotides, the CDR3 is TGTGCCACCTTCCTAGGACAGGGCAAGTTAGCTTTCTTT. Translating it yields CATFLGQGKLAFF. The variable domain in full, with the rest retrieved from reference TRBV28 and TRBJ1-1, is DVKVTQSSRYLVKRTGEKVFLECVQDMDHENMFWYRQDPGLGLRLIYFSYDVKMKEKGDIPEGYSVSREKKERFSLILESASTNQTSMYLCATFLGQGKLAFFGQGTRLTVV.

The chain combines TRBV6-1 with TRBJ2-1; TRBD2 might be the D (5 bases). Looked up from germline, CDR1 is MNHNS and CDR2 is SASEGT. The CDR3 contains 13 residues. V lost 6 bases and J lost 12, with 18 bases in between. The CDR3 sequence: CASRQSLNEGQFF. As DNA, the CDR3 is TGTGCCAGCAGGCAGTCGCTGAACGAGGGGCAGTTCTTC.

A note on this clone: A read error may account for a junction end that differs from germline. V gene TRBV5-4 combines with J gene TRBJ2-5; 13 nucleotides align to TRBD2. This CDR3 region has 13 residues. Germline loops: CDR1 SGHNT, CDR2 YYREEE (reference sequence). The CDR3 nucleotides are TGTGCCAGCAGCATTCGGACTAGCGGGGGAGGGGACTTC. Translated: CASSIRTSGGGDF.